These T cell receptor beta chains were read from a single sample in a study of blood T cell repertoires in COVID-19. Profiling relied on immunoSEQ multiplex PCR, and the TCRdb table lists in-frame clones only, not all of them. Of fewer than 250,000 clones listed, over 75% are singletons. Input material: peripheral blood. These receptors came from a woman in her fifties or sixties with acute or convalescent COVID-19. Both conserved end residues are part of each CDR3. D genes are given only for firm matches. Clone size is stated in some rows and not others, as once, few, many or a class when expanded.

V	D	size	J	DNA	CDR3
TRBV3-1/TRBV3-2	TRBD1	many	TRBJ2-7	TGTGCCAGCAGCTTCTCCGGACAGGGATCGGTCGAGCAGTACTTC	CASSFSGQGSVEQYF
TRBV4-3	-	few	TRBJ1-3	TGCGCCAGCAGCCAAAGCCGCCCCTCTGGAAACACCATATATTTT	CASSQSRPSGNTIYF
TRBV5-6	-	-	TRBJ2-7	TGTGCCAGCAGCTTACAGCCTCTAAGCTCTGGCTACGAGCAGTACTTC	CASSLQPLSSGYEQYF
TRBV18	-	once	TRBJ1-1	TGTGCCAGCTCATCCCTGGACGAGGGTAAAAACACTGAAGCTTTCTTT	CASSSLDEGKNTEAFF
TRBV2	TRBD1	-	TRBJ1-1	TGTGCCAGCAGCGCCAGGACAGGGGGAGCTTTCTTT	CASSARTGGAFF
TRBV15	TRBD1	once	TRBJ2-1	TGTGCCACCAGCAGAGACGTAGGGTCCCCGACAGGGGTAAGGGGAAGTGAGCAGTTCTTC	CATSRDVGSPTGVRGSEQFF
TRBV10-1	TRBD1	-	TRBJ1-1	TGCGCCAGCAGCGACAGGGGCACTGAAGCTTTCTTT	CASSDRGTEAFF
TRBV20-1	-	few	TRBJ2-7	TGCAGTGCTCTGGAACTGGAGAAGCAGTACTTC	CSALELEKQYF
TRBV6-1	TRBD1	-	TRBJ1-5	TGTGCCAGCAGTGATCCTCCACAGGGGTTTCAGCCCCAGCATTTT	CASSDPPQGFQPQHF
TRBV7-2	-	-	TRBJ1-4	TGTGCCAGCAGCTTAGCGCCCAGAACTAATGAAAAACTGTTTTTT	CASSLAPRTNEKLFF
TRBV28	TRBD1	-	TRBJ1-5	TGTGCCAGCAGTCCAGCCGACAGGGCCCAGCATTTT	CASSPADRAQHF
TRBV24-1	TRBD1	-	TRBJ1-2	TGTGCCACCAGCGAAGGGACAGGGGGCGAGGGCTACACCTTC	CATSEGTGGEGYTF
TRBV5-6	TRBD1	-	TRBJ2-5	TGTGCCAGCAGCAGCCGGGACAGGGGGCAGGAGACCCAGTACTTC	CASSSRDRGQETQYF
TRBV5-5	TRBD1	-	TRBJ1-6	TGTGCCAGCAGCTTTAACCCGGGGGGGACAGTCAGGACGGAAATCCACTTT	CASSFNPGGTVRTEIHF
TRBV18	-	-	TRBJ2-7	TGTGCCAGCTCACCATCTTCGACAGCCTACGAGCAGTACTTC	CASSPSSTAYEQYF
TRBV19	-	-	TRBJ1-2	TGTGCCAGTTCCCTAGCATCTAACTATGGCTACACCTTC	CASSLASNYGYTF
TRBV28	-	-	TRBJ1-1	TGTGCCAGCAGTTTACTGGCGGGGGGAACTGAAGCTTTCTTT	CASSLLAGGTEAFF
TRBV28	-	-	TRBJ1-5	TGTGCCAGCAGTTTAGGGGGGGGTGGTCAGCCCCAGCATTTT	CASSLGGGGQPQHF
TRBV28	-	-	TRBJ2-7	TGTGCCAGCAGTTTAGGATCCGGGAGCTCCTACGAGCAGTACTTC	CASSLGSGSSYEQYF
TRBV4-3	TRBD1	-	TRBJ2-3	TGCGCCAGCAGCCTCCGGACAGGTTCCACAGATACGCAGTATTTT	CASSLRTGSTDTQYF
TRBV6-2/TRBV6-3	TRBD1	-	TRBJ1-2	TGTGCCAGCAGCTCAGGGGGTCCCAACTATGGCTACACCTTC	CASSSGGPNYGYTF
TRBV6-5	-	-	TRBJ1-2	TGTGCCAGCAGGCGAGGACAGCTCGTTAACTATGGCTACACCTTC	CASRRGQLVNYGYTF
TRBV5-4	TRBD2	-	TRBJ2-1	TGTGCCAGCAGCCCCAGCGGGGGGAACTACAATGAGCAGTTCTTC	CASSPSGGNYNEQFF
TRBV5-4	TRBD1	-	TRBJ2-4	TGTGCCAGCAGCCTACGACAGGGGGCCGCCAAAAACATTCAGTACTTC	CASSLRQGAAKNIQYF
TRBV29-1	-	-	TRBJ2-7	TGCAGCGTTCGTAACGGTTTATCCTACGAGCAGTACTTC	CSVRNGLSYEQYF
TRBV10-1	-	-	TRBJ1-2	TGCGCCAACTGGGACTTTCCCTCGGGGGGCTACACCTTC	CANWDFPSGGYTF
TRBV27	-	-	TRBJ1-6	TGTGCCAGCCCTGGAAAGGTTAGCTATTCACCCCTCCACTTT	CASPGKVSYSPLHF
TRBV6-2/TRBV6-3	TRBD2	once	TRBJ2-3	TGTGCCAGCAGCCCTACCCAGGGCGGGAGCCGTACAGATACGCAGTATTTT	CASSPTQGGSRTDTQYF
TRBV4-3	TRBD1	-	TRBJ2-7	TGCGCCAGCAGCCAAGCGTCAGGGACAGGGGAGTACGAGCAGTACTTC	CASSQASGTGEYEQYF
TRBV7-2	TRBD1	-	TRBJ1-4	TGTGCCAGCAGCTTAGGAGCGGTAACAGGGGCAACTAATGAAAAACTGTTTTTT	CASSLGAVTGATNEKLFF
TRBV7-9	-	-	TRBJ1-2	TGTGCCAGCAGCCCCCAAACACCGACTAACTATGGCTACACCTTC	CASSPQTPTNYGYTF
TRBV18	-	-	TRBJ2-7	TGTGCCAGCTCACCGCAGAACACGTACGAGCAGTACTTC	CASSPQNTYEQYF
TRBV15	-	once	TRBJ1-5	TGTGCCACCAGCCGGAACGGGTTCAGTCAGCCCCAGCATTTT	CATSRNGFSQPQHF
TRBV4-2	-	once	TRBJ1-4	TGTGCCAGCAGCCAAGGGGCCGAACGTAATGAAAAACTGTTTTTT	CASSQGAERNEKLFF
TRBV4-3	TRBD2	-	TRBJ2-1	TGCGCCAGCAGCCGCCAAACTAGCGGGAGACTCGATGAGCAGTTCTTC	CASSRQTSGRLDEQFF
TRBV28	-	-	TRBJ1-1	TGTGCCAGCAGTCCCCCGGTGAACACTGAAGCTTTCTTT	CASSPPVNTEAFF